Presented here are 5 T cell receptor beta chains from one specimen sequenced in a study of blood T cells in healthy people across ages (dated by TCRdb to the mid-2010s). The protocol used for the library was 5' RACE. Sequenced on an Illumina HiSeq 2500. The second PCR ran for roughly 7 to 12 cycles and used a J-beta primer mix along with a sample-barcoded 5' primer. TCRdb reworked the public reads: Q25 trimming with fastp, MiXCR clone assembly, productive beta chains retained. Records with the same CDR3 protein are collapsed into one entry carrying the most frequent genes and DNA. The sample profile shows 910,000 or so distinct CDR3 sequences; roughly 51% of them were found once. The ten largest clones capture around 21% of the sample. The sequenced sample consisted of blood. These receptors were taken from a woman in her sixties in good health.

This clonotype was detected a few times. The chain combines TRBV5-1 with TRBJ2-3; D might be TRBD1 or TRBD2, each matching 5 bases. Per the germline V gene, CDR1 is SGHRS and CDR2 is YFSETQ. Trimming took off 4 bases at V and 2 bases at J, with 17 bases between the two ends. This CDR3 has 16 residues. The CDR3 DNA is TGCGCCAGCAGCCCTGGGTGGGGGAGCGACACAGATACGCAGTATTTT. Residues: CASSPGWGSDTDTQYF.

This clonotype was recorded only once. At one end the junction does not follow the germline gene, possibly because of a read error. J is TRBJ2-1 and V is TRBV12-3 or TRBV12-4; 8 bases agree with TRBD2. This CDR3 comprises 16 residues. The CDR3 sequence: CASIPERREATNEQFF. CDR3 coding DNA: TGCGCCAGCATCCCCGAGAGGCGGGAGGCGACCAATGAGCAGTTCTTC.

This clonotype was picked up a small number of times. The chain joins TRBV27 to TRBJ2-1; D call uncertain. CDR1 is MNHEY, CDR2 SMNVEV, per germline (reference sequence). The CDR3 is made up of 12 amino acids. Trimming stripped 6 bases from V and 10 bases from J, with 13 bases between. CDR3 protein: CASRHPRREQFF. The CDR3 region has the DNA TGTGCCAGCAGACACCCCCGCAGGGAGCAGTTCTTC.

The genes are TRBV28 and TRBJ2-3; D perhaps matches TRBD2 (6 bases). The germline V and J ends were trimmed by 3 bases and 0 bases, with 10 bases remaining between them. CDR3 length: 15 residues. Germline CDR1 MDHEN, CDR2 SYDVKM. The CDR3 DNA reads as TGTGCCAGCAGTTTTACTAGCTCGAGCACAGATACGCAGTATTTT. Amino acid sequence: CASSFTSSSTDTQYF.

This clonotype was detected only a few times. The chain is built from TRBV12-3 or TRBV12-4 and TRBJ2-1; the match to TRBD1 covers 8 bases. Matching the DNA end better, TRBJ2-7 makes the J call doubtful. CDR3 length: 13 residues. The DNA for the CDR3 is TGTGCCAGCAGTAGGGACAGGTACAATGAGCAGTACTTC. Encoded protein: CASSRDRYNEQYF.